These 9 T cell receptor beta chains were all obtained from the same sample, sequenced in a study of blood T cell repertoires in COVID-19. The data were produced by immunoSEQ multiplex PCR, yet TCRdb's version contains in-frame clones alone and is incomplete. The data contain approximately 88,000 clones, about 93% of them singletons. Material for sequencing was peripheral blood. These receptors were collected from a woman aged 50 to 60 in a cohort sampled during active COVID-19.

The chain has TRBV7-9 and TRBJ2-1, with 9 nucleotides matching TRBD1. After removal of 5 bases from V and 9 bases from J, the junction contained 14 bases not matched to a gene. CDR1 and CDR2 (germline): SEHNR, FQNEAQ (reference sequence). This CDR3 is 16 amino acids long. CDR3 nucleotide sequence: TGTGCCAGCAGCCCTTCTTATACTGACAGGGGGGCTGAGCAGTTCTTC. It specifies CASSPSYTDRGAEQFF.

The V call is TRBV19, the J call TRBJ1-1; D is unclear. The CDR3 runs 14 residues. Germline loops: CDR1 LNHDA, CDR2 SQIVND (reference sequence). The germline V and J ends were trimmed by 2 bases and 1 base, with 8 bases remaining between them. CDR3 region: CASSIRTSNTEAFF. In DNA, the CDR3 is TGTGCCAGTAGTATAAGAACTTCGAACACTGAAGCTTTCTTT.

This clone is a singleton in its sample. The chain links TRBV5-1 to TRBJ2-1, with D possibly matching TRBD1 (6 bases). The V end was cut by 1 base, the J end by 8 bases, with 13 bases between. CDR3 size: 14 residues. Germline V lookup: CDR1 SGHRS, CDR2 YFSETQ. The CDR3, as DNA: TGCGCCAGCAGCTTGAAGTACAGGGCGGATGAGCAGTTCTTC. It specifies CASSLKYRADEQFF.

The J gene is TRBJ1-5, the V gene TRBV6-5, with 8 bases lining up with TRBD1. The CDR3 has 15 residues. Germline-derived CDR1 and CDR2 are MNHEY and SVGAGI. J gave up 0 bases and V 7 bases, and 5 bases lay outside the gene matches. CDR3 sequence: CASIDRGFSNQPQHF. CDR3 sequence (DNA): TGTGCCAGCATCGACAGGGGTTTTAGCAATCAGCCCCAGCATTTT.

The genes are TRBV6-5 and TRBJ2-5; TRBD1 matches 10 bases. This CDR3 contains 15 residues. The ends lost 6 bases at V and 1 base at J; junction bases unmatched: 5. Germline V gives CDR1 MNHEY, CDR2 SVGAGI. As DNA, the CDR3 is TGTGCCAGCAGCGGGACAGGGGCCCTCCAAGAGACCCAGTACTTC. Protein: CASSGTGALQETQYF.

This clone was counted only a few times. The gene calls are TRBV5-1 and TRBJ1-1; 9 bases agree with TRBD1. This CDR3 is built from 17 residues. Germline values: CDR1 SGHRS, CDR2 YFSETQ. J lost 1 base, V lost 1 base, and 8 bases had no gene match. CDR3 nucleotide sequence: TGCGCCAGCAGCTTGACAGGGGGCGTAGCCCAGAACACTGAAGCTTTCTTT. Its protein is CASSLTGGVAQNTEAFF.

J is TRBJ1-1 and V is TRBV18; D is perhaps TRBD1 (6 bases). The V gene lost 6 bases and the J gene lost 6 bases, with 14 bases spanning the gap. The CDR3 has 13 residues. Germline CDR1 and CDR2: KGHSH and LQKENI. As DNA, the CDR3 is TGTGCCAGCTCGCCCAACAGGGAAGCTGAAGCTTTCTTT. Translation: CASSPNREAEAFF.

The chain employs TRBV5-4 and TRBJ2-7, with 8 bases aligning to TRBD1. Per the germline V gene, CDR1 is SGHNT and CDR2 is YYREEE (reference sequence). This CDR3 region has 15 residues. J gave up 3 bases and V 4 bases, and 9 bases lay outside the gene matches. The CDR3 DNA reads TGTGCCAGCAGCCGATCCGGACAGGGACTCTACGAGCAGTACTTC. It codes for CASSRSGQGLYEQYF.

This rearrangement joins TRBV5-1 to TRBJ1-2; D unresolved. Germline loops: CDR1 SGHRS, CDR2 YFSETQ. The CDR3 contains 13 residues. V shed 8 bases and J shed 2 bases, with 13 bases lying between them. The CDR3 nucleotides read TGCGCCAGTCGAGGGTCGGTAAACTATGGCTACACCTTC. Its protein product is CASRGSVNYGYTF.